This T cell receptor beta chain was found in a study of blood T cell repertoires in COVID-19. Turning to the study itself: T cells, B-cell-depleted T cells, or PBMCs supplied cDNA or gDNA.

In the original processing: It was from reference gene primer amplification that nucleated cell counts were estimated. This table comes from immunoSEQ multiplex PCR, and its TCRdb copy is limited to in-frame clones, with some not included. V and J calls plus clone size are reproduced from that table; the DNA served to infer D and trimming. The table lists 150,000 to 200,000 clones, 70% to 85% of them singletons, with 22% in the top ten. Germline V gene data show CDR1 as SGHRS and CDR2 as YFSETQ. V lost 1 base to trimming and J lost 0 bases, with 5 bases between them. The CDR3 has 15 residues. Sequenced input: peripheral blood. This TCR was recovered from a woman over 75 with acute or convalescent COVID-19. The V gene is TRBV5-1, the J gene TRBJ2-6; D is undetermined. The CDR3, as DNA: TGCGCCAGCAGCTTGCCCCTCTCTGGGGCCAACGTCCTGACTTTC. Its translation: CASSLPLSGANVLTF.